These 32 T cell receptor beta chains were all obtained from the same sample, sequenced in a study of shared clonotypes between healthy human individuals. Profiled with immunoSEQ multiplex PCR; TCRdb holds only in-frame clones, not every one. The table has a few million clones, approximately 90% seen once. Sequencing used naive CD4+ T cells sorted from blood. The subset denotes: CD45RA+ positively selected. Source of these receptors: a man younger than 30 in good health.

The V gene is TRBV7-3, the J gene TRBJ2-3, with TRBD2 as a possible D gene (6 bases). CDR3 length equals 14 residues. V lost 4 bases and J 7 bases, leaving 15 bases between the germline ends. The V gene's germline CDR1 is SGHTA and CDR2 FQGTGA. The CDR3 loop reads CASSSGTAGNTQYF. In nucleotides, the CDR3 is TGTGCCAGCAGCTCAGGGACTGCAGGAAATACGCAGTATTTT.

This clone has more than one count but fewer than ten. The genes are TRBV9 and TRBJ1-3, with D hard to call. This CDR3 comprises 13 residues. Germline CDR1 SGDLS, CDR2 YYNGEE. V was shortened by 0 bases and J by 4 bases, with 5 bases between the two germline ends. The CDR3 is CASSVGVGNTIYF. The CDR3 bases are TGTGCCAGCAGCGTAGGAGTAGGAAACACCATATATTTT.

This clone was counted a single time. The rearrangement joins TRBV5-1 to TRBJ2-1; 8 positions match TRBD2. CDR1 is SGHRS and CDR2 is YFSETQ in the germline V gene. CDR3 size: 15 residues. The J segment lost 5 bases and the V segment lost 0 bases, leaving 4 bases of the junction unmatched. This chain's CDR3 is CASSLELAVNNEQFF. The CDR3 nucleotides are TGCGCCAGCAGCTTGGAACTAGCGGTAAACAATGAGCAGTTCTTC.

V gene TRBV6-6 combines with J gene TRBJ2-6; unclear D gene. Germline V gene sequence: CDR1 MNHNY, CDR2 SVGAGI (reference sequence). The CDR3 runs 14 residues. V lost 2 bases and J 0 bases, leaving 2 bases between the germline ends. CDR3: CASSYVSGANVLTF. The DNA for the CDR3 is TGTGCCAGCAGTTACGTCTCTGGGGCCAACGTCCTGACTTTC.

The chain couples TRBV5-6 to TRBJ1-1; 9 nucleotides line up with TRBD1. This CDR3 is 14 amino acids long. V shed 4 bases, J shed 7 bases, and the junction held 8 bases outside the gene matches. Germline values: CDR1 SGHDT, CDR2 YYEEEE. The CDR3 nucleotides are TGTGCCAGCAGCAGATGGGACAGGGCTAATGAAGCTTTCTTT. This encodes CASSRWDRANEAFF. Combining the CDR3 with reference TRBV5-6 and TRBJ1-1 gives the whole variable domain DAGVTQSPTHLIKTRGQQVTLRCSPKSGHDTVSWYQQALGQGPQFIFQYYEEEERQRGNFPDRFSGHQFPNYSSELNVNALLLGDSALYLCASSRWDRANEAFFGQGTRLTVV.

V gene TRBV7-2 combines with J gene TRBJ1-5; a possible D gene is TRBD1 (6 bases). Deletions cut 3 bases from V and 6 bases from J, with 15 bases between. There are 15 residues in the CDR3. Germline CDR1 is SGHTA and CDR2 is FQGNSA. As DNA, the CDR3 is TGTGCCAGCAGCTTCGGGAACAGGGCCGCTCAGCCCCAGCATTTT. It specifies CASSFGNRAAQPQHF.

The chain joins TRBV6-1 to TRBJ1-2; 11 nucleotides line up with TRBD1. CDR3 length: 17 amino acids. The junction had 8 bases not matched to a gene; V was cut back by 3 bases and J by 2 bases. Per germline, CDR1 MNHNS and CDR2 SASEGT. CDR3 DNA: TGTGCCAGCAGTGATTTCGGGAGGACAGGGGGCAACTATGGCTACACCTTC. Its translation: CASSDFGRTGGNYGYTF.

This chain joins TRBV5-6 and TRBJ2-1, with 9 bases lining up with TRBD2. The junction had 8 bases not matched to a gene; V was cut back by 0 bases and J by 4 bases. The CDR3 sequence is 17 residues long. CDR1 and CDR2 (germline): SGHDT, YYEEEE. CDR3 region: CASSLEVKRGVYNEQFF. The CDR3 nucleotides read TGTGCCAGCAGCTTGGAAGTGAAGCGGGGGGTTTACAATGAGCAGTTCTTC.

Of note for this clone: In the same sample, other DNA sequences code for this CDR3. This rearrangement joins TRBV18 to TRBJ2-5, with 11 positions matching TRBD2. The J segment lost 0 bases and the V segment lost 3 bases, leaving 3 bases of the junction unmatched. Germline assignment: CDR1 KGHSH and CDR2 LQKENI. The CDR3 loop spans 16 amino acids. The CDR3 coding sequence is TGTGCCAGCTCACCGGGGACTAGCGGTTACCAAGAGACCCAGTACTTC. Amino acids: CASSPGTSGYQETQYF. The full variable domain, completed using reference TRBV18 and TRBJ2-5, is NAGVMQNPRHLVRRRGQEARLRCSPMKGHSHVYWYRQLPEEGLKFMVYLQKENIIDESGMPKERFSAEFPKEGPSILRIQQVVRGDSAAYFCASSPGTSGYQETQYFGPGTRLLVL.

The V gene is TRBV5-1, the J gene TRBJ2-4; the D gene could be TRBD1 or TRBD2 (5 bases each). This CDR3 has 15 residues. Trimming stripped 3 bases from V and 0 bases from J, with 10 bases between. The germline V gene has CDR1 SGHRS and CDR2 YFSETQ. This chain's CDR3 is CASSYLGVAKNIQYF. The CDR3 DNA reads TGCGCCAGCAGCTACCTGGGGGTAGCCAAAAACATTCAGTACTTC.

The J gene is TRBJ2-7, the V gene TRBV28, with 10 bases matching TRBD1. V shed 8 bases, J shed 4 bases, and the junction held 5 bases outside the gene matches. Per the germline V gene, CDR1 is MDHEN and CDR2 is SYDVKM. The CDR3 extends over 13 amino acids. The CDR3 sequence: CASRQDRGYEQYF. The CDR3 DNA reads TGTGCCAGCCGCCAGGACAGGGGGTACGAGCAGTACTTC.

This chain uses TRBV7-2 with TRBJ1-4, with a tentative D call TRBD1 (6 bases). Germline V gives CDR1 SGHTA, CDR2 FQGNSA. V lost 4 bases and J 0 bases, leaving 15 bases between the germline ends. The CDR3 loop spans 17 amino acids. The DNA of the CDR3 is TGTGCCAGCAGCTCAAAGCGGACAGTTGCAACTAATGAAAAACTGTTTTTT. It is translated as CASSSKRTVATNEKLFF.

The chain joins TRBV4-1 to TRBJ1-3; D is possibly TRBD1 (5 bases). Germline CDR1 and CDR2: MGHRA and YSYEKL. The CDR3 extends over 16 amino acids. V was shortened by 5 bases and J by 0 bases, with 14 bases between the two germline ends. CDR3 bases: TGCGCCAGCAGCGTACTATTCGGGGGCTCTGGAAACACCATATATTTT. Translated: CASSVLFGGSGNTIYF.

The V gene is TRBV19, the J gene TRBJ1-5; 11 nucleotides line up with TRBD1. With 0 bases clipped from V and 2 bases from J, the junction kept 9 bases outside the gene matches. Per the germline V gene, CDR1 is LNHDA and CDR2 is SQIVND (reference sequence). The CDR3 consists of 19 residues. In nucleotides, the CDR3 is TGTGCCAGTAGTATAGATTCCGGGACAGGGGGGTTTGGCAATCAGCCCCAGCATTTT. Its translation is CASSIDSGTGGFGNQPQHF.

The CDR3 sequence: CASSLGTRTPYEQYF. DNA of the CDR3: TGTGCCAGCTCACTCGGGACCCGGACGCCCTACGAGCAGTACTTC. V is TRBV18 and J is TRBJ2-7; D could derive from TRBD1 or TRBD2 (5 bases each). The germline V and J ends were trimmed by 4 bases and 2 bases, with 15 bases remaining between them. Looked up from germline, CDR1 is KGHSH and CDR2 is LQKENI. CDR3 length: 15 amino acids.

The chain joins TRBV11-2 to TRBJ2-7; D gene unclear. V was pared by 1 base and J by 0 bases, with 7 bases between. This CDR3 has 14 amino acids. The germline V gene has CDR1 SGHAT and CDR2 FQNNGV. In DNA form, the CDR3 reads TGTGCCAGCAGCTTAGCCCAGCTCTCCTACGAGCAGTACTTC. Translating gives CASSLAQLSYEQYF.

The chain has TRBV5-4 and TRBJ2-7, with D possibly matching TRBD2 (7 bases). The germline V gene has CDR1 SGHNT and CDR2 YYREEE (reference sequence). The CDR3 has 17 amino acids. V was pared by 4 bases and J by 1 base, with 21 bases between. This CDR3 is CASSGGASGQLSYEQYF. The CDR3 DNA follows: TGTGCCAGCAGCGGGGGGGCTAGCGGACAACTTTCCTACGAGCAGTACTTC.

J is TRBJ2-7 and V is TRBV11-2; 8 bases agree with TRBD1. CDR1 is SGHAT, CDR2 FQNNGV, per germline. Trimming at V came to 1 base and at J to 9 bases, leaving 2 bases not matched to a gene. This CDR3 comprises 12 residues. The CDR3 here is CASSLGGTGQYF. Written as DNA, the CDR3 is TGTGCCAGCAGCTTAGGAGGGACAGGGCAGTACTTC.

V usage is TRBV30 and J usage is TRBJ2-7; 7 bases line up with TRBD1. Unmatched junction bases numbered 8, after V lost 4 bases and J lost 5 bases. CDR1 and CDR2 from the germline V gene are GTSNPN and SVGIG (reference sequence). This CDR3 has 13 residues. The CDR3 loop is CAWNRGNGHEQYF. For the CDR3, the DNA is TGTGCCTGGAACAGGGGTAATGGCCACGAGCAGTACTTC.

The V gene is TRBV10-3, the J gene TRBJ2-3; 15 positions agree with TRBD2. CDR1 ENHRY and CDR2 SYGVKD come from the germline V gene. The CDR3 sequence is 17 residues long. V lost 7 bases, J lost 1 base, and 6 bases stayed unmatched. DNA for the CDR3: TGTGCCATCACCCCCGGGACTAGCGGGGGGCGCACAGATACGCAGTATTTT. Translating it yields CAITPGTSGGRTDTQYF.

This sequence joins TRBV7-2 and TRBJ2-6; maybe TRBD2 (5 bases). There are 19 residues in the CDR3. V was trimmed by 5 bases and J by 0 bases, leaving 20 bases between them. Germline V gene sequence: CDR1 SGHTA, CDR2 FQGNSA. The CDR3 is CASSPAWGAGGSGANVLTF. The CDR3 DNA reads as TGTGCCAGCAGCCCCGCCTGGGGTGCGGGCGGCTCTGGGGCCAACGTCCTGACTTTC. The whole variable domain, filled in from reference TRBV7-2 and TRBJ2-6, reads GAGVSQSPSNKVTEKGKDVELRCDPISGHTALYWYRQSLGQGLEFLIYFQGNSAPDKSGLPSDRFSAERTGGSVSTLTIQRTQQEDSAVYLCASSPAWGAGGSGANVLTFGAGSRLTVL.

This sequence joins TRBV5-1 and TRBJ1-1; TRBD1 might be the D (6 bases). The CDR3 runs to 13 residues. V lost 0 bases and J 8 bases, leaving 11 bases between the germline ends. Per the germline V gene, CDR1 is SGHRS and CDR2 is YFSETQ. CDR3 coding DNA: TGCGCCAGCAGCTTGGCCATCGGGACAGAAGCTTTCTTT. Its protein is CASSLAIGTEAFF.

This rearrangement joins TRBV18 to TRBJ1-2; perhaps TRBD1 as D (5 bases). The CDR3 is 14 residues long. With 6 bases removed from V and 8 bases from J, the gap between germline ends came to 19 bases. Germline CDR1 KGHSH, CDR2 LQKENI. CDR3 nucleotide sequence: TGTGCCAGCTCGCCAGGTGGGGGTCGATACGGCTACACCTTC. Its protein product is CASSPGGGRYGYTF. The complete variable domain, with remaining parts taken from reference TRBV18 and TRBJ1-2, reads NAGVMQNPRHLVRRRGQEARLRCSPMKGHSHVYWYRQLPEEGLKFMVYLQKENIIDESGMPKERFSAEFPKEGPSILRIQQVVRGDSAAYFCASSPGGGRYGYTFGSGTRLTVV.

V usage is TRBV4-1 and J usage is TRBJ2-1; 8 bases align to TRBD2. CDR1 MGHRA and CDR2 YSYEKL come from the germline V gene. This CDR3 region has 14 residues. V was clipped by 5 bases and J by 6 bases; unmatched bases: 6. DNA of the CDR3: TGCGCCAGCAGCAGGTCGGGGGGGCTCAATGAGCAGTTCTTC. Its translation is CASSRSGGLNEQFF.

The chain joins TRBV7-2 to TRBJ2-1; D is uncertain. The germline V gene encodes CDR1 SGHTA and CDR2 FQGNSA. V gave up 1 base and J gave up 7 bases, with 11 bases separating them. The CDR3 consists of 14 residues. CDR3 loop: CASSLGVTRNEQFF. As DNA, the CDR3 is TGTGCCAGCAGCTTAGGAGTGACACGAAATGAGCAGTTCTTC.

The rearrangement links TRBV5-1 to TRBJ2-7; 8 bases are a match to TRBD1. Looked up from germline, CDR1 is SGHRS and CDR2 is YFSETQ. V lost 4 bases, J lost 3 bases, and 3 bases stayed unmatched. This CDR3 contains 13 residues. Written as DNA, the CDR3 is TGCGCCAGCAGCAATACAGGGGGCTACGAGCAGTACTTC. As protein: CASSNTGGYEQYF. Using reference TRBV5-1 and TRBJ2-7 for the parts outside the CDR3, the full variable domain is KAGVTQTPRYLIKTRGQQVTLSCSPISGHRSVSWYQQTPGQGLQFLFEYFSETQRNKGNFPGRFSGRQFSNSRSEMNVSTLELGDSALYLCASSNTGGYEQYFGPGTRLTVT.

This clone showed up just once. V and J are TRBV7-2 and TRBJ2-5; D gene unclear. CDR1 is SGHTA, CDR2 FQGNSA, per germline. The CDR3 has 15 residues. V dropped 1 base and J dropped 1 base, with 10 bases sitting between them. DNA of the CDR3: TGTGCCAGCAGCTTAGTGGGCCGGACCCAAGAGACCCAGTACTTC. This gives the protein CASSLVGRTQETQYF.

The CDR3 loop reads CASSGQQVSQETQYF. The CDR3 nucleotides read TGTGCCAGCTCGGGACAGCAGGTCTCCCAAGAGACCCAGTACTTC. The J gene is TRBJ2-5, the V gene TRBV6-1, with 7 bases that match TRBD1. Germline CDR1 reads MNHNS; CDR2 reads SASEGT. The CDR3 spans 15 residues. The J segment lost 1 base and the V segment lost 8 bases, leaving 10 bases of the junction unmatched.

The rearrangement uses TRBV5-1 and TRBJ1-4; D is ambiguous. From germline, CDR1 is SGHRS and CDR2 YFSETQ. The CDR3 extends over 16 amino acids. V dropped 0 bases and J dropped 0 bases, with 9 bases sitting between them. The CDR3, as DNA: TGCGCCAGCAGCTTGGATCTCACAGCAACTAATGAAAAACTGTTTTTT. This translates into CASSLDLTATNEKLFF.

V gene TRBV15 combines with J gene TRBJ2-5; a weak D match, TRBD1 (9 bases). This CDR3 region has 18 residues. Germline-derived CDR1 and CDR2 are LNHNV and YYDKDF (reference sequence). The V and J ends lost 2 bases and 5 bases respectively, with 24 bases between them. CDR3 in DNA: TGTGCCACCAGCAGATCTACAGGGGGCCTCCGGACTAGCGAGACCCAGTACTTC. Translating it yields CATSRSTGGLRTSETQYF.

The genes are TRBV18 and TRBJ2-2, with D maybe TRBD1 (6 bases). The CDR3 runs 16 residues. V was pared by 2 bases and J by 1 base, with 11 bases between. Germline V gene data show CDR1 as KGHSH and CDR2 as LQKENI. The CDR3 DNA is TGTGCCAGCTCACCATCGCTACAGGGGAACACCGGGGAGCTGTTTTTT. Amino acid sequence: CASSPSLQGNTGELFF.

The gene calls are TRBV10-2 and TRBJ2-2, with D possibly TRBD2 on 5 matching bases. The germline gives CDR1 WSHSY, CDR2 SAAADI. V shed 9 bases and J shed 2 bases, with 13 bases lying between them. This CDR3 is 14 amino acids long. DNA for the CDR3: TGCGCCAGTCGCCCCCTAGCCAACACCGGGGAGCTGTTTTTT. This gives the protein CASRPLANTGELFF.